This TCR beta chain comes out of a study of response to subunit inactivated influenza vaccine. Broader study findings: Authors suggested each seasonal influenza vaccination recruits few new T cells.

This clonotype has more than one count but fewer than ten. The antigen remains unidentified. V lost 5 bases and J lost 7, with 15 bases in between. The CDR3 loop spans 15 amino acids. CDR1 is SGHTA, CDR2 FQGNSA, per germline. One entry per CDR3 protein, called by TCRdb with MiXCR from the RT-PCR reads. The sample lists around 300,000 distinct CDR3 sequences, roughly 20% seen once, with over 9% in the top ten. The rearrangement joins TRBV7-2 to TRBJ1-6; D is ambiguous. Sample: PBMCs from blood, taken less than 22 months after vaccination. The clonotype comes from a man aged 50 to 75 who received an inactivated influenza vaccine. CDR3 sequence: CASSRGVRQNSPLHF. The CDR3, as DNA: TGTGCCAGCAGCCGCGGGGTTAGGCAGAATTCACCCCTCCACTTT.